Presented here are 10 T cell receptor beta chains from one specimen sequenced in a study of identical twins. Via MiXCR, TCRdb re-called the 5' RACE reads, giving one row per CDR3 protein. The sample comprises fewer than 900,000 distinct CDR3 sequences, around 20% of which are singletons, and around 4.5% rests with the top ten. These same records also appear under a second study, on T cells expressing NK-cell markers.

The sequenced sample consisted of PBMCs. These receptors all come from a woman aged 18-29 years in good health.

This sequence joins TRBV27 and TRBJ2-3, with D perhaps TRBD2 (7 bases). The CDR3 is 13 residues long. Germline assignment: CDR1 MNHEY and CDR2 SMNVEV (reference sequence). With 7 bases removed from V and 9 bases from J, the gap between germline ends came to 17 bases. CDR3 DNA: TGTGCCAGCACCCACGCCCCGGGGGGCACGCAGTATTTT. Its translation is CASTHAPGGTQYF.

The genes are TRBV4-1 and TRBJ2-7, with a tentative D call TRBD1 (6 bases). Trimming pared 4 bases from V and 0 bases from J, leaving 13 bases between. The CDR3 loop spans 15 amino acids. From germline, CDR1 is MGHRA and CDR2 YSYEKL. CDR3 in DNA: TGCGCCAGCAGCCCTTTTGACAGGAGCTCCTACGAGCAGTACTTC. It codes for CASSPFDRSSYEQYF.

This chain joins TRBV27 and TRBJ2-3; D is undetermined. Trimming shortened V by 3 bases and J by 0 bases, and 10 bases separated the two germline ends. CDR1 MNHEY and CDR2 SMNVEV come from the germline V gene (reference sequence). The CDR3 is 15 amino acids. The CDR3 spells CASSFKSSSTDTQYF. The CDR3 region has the DNA TGTGCCAGCAGTTTCAAGTCCTCTAGCACAGATACGCAGTATTTT.

The V gene is TRBV10-3, the J gene TRBJ2-1; 8 bases fit TRBD2. The CDR3 is made up of 17 amino acids. Germline CDR1 and CDR2: ENHRY and SYGVKD. Germline trimming cut 4 bases from V and 8 bases from J; bases unmatched to any gene: 16. The CDR3 here is CAISGGGVSGSIYEQFF. DNA of the CDR3: TGTGCCATCAGTGGGGGCGGTGTAAGCGGGAGTATATATGAGCAGTTCTTC.

The chain couples TRBV6-1 to TRBJ2-1; 7 bases line up with TRBD2. Germline V CDR1 and CDR2: MNHNS, SASEGT. V shed 7 bases and J 2 bases; nucleotides not matched to a gene: 8. CDR3 size: 15 residues. This CDR3 reads CASNQGGATYNEQFF. CDR3 sequence (DNA): TGTGCCAGCAATCAGGGAGGGGCAACCTACAATGAGCAGTTCTTC.

The chain employs TRBV10-3 and TRBJ2-1; no reliable D call. The CDR3 contains 13 residues. The germline V gene has CDR1 ENHRY and CDR2 SYGVKD. Trimming stripped 3 bases from V and 1 base from J, with 4 bases between. Here the CDR3 reads CAISDQSYNEQFF. CDR3 coding DNA: TGTGCCATCAGTGACCAGTCCTACAATGAGCAGTTCTTC.

V gene TRBV14 combines with J gene TRBJ2-7; 10 bases are a match to TRBD2. The germline gives CDR1 SGHDN, CDR2 FVKESK. V lost 4 bases to trimming and J lost 4 bases; unmatched junction nucleotides: 10. This CDR3 has 16 residues. DNA for the CDR3: TGTGCCAGCAGCCCACGACTCCGAGCGGGGGGGTACGAGCAGTACTTC. Amino acid sequence: CASSPRLRAGGYEQYF.

This clonotype was picked up many times. V usage is TRBV20-1 and J usage is TRBJ2-3, with 8 bases lining up with TRBD2. CDR3 length: 17 amino acids. CDR1 DFQATT and CDR2 SNEGSKA come from the germline V gene (reference sequence). With V trimmed by 3 bases and J by 0 bases, 11 bases remained unmatched. The chain's CDR3 is CSASPTRGAGSTDTQYF. In DNA, the CDR3 is TGCAGTGCTAGCCCAACGCGGGGGGCGGGGAGCACAGATACGCAGTATTTT.

This clonotype occurred many times. The chain recombines TRBV5-1 with TRBJ2-7, with D unresolved. V lost 0 bases and J 3 bases, leaving 7 bases between the germline ends. The germline CDR1 and CDR2 sequences are SGHRS and YFSETQ. CDR3 length equals 13 residues. The CDR3: CASSLGRFYEQYF. CDR3 sequence (DNA): TGCGCCAGCAGCTTGGGACGGTTCTACGAGCAGTACTTC.

The chain couples TRBV6-2 or TRBV6-3 to TRBJ1-1; no clear D gene. Between the trimmed V and J ends, which lost 2 bases and 2 bases, there was a span of 9 bases. Germline CDR1 is MNHEY and CDR2 is SVGEGT. This CDR3 region has 14 residues. The CDR3 sequence is CASSYRAGNTEAFF. In nucleotides, the CDR3 is TGTGCCAGCAGTTACAGGGCGGGAAACACTGAAGCTTTCTTT.